This T cell receptor beta chain stems from a study of blood T cell repertoires in COVID-19. Looking at the study overall: Some COVID-19 samples were acute and others convalescent; all came from the United States, Italy and Spain.

CDR3 size: 17 residues. The germline V gene has CDR1 SNHLY and CDR2 FYNNEI. Losses at the gene ends were 5 bases for V and 4 bases for J; bases not matched to a gene: 8. Libraries were prepared by immunoSEQ multiplex PCR; TCRdb keeps only in-frame clonotypes and omits some of them. The table has about 45,000 clones, more than 90% seen once; the top ten hold 0.35% to 0.4%. Input material: peripheral blood. This sequence originates from a man aged 45-65 years with COVID-19, enrolled during active disease. The rearrangement links TRBV2 to TRBJ2-2, with TRBD2 matching 12 bases. CDR3 nucleotides: TGTGCCAGCAGTCGCACTAGCGGGAGGTCAGCCACCGGGGAGCTGTTTTTT. Protein: CASSRTSGRSATGELFF. Variable domain in full (rest from reference TRBV2 and TRBJ2-2): EPEVTQTPSHQVTQMGQEVILRCVPISNHLYFYWYRQILGQKVEFLVSFYNNEISEKSEIFDDQFSVERPDGSNFTLKIRSTKLEDSAMYFCASSRTSGRSATGELFFGEGSRLTVL.